The clone carrying this T cell receptor beta chain showed up just a few times. The target antigen is unknown. These data belong to a study of T cells in Graves' hyperthyroidism and ophthalmopathy. Study-level results: Ophthalmopathy was distinguished from stable hyperthyroidism by 13 V-J signatures.

What was amplified from RNA transcripts were TCR beta CDR3 regions. In the first-round RT-PCR of the TCR CDR3, the HTBI primer set was used. A single record per CDR3 protein comes from TCRdb applying MiXCR to the multiplex PCR reads. The sample yields under 350,000 distinct CDR3 sequences, approximately 22% seen once. Germline V CDR1 and CDR2: MNHNY, SVGAGI (reference sequence). The V gene lost 2 bases and the J gene lost 2 bases, with 7 bases spanning the gap. The CDR3 spans 15 residues. The V gene is TRBV6-6, the J gene TRBJ2-6; D may be TRBD1 (5 bases). The source is a woman aged 50 to 60 with Graves' hyperthyroidism. The sequencing sample was made of blood. The CDR3, as DNA: TGTGCCAGCAGTTACGAAGGGGCTGGGGCCAACGTCCTGACTTTC. Protein product: CASSYEGAGANVLTF.